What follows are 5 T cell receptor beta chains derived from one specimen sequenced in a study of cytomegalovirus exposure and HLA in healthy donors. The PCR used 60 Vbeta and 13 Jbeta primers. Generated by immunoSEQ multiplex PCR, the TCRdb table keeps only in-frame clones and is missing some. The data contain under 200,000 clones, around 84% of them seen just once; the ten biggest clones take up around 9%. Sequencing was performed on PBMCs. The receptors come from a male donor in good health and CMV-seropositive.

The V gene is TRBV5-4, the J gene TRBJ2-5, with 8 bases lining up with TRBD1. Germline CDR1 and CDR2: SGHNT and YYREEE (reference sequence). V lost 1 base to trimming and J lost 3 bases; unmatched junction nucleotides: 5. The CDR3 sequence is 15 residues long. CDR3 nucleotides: TGTGCCAGCAGCTTGCTTACAGGGGGTAAAGAGACCCAGTACTTC. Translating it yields CASSLLTGGKETQYF.

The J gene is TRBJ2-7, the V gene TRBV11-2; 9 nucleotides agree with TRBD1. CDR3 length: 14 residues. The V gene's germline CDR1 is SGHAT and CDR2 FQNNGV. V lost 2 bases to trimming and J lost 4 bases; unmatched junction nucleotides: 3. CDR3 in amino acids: CASSLTGTGYEQYF. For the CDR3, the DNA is TGTGCCAGCAGCTTAACCGGGACAGGGTACGAGCAGTACTTC.

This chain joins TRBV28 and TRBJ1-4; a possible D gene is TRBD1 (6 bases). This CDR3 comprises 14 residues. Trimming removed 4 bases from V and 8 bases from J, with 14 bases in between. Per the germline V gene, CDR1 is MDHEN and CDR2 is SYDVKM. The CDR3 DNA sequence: TGTGCCAGCAGTTCACAGGGATTTAGGGAAAAACTGTTTTTT. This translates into CASSSQGFREKLFF.

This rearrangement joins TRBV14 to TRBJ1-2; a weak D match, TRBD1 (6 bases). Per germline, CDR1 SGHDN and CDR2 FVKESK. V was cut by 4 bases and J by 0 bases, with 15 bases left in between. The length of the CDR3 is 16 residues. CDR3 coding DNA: TGTGCCAGCAGCCCTCCAGGGACAACTACTAACTATGGCTACACCTTC. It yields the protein CASSPPGTTTNYGYTF.

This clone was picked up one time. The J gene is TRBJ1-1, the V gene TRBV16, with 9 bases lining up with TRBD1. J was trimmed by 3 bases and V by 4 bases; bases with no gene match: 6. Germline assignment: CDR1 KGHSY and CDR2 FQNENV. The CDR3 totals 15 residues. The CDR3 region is CASSPKQGADTEAFF. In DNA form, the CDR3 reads TGTGCCAGCAGCCCTAAACAGGGGGCAGACACTGAAGCTTTCTTT.